Listed here are 4 T cell receptor beta chains from one sample, sequenced in a study of identical twins. Using its own MiXCR run on the 5' RACE reads, TCRdb lists one record per CDR3 protein. The table shows hundreds of thousands of distinct CDR3 sequences, with 20% to 25% occurring only once. The data also belong to a second study, concerning T cells expressing NK-cell markers.

Sequences were obtained from PBMCs. These receptors were collected from a woman aged 18 to 35 in good health.

The V call is TRBV9, the J call TRBJ2-1, with 11 nucleotides matching TRBD2. Germline V gene sequence: CDR1 SGDLS, CDR2 YYNGEE. J was trimmed by 0 bases and V by 2 bases; bases with no gene match: 1. This CDR3 is 16 amino acids long. The CDR3 spells CASSVTSGVSYNEQFF. CDR3 DNA: TGTGCCAGCAGCGTGACTAGCGGGGTCTCCTACAATGAGCAGTTCTTC.

V usage is TRBV3-1 and J usage is TRBJ2-3; D is possibly TRBD2 (7 bases). The germline gives CDR1 LGHDT, CDR2 YNNKEL (reference sequence). The V gene lost 1 base and the J gene lost 3 bases, with 14 bases spanning the gap. The CDR3 has 16 amino acids. CDR3 bases: TGTGCCAGCAGCCAAGTTGGGCGGGGGCGAACAGATACGCAGTATTTT. It encodes CASSQVGRGRTDTQYF.

The rearrangement links TRBV5-1 to TRBJ1-5; D gene uncertain. The CDR3 extends over 17 amino acids. V lost 3 bases, J lost 5 bases, and 21 bases lay in between. The germline V gene has CDR1 SGHRS and CDR2 YFSETQ. CDR3 DNA: TGCGCCAGCAGCTCATTTCTACTTGACCGAAAACATCAGCCCCAGCATTTT. Translated: CASSSFLLDRKHQPQHF.

This clonotype was seen more than once but under ten times. V gene TRBV6-5 combines with J gene TRBJ2-1; 10 bases are a match to TRBD2. The CDR3 is 18 residues long. Germline V lookup: CDR1 MNHEY, CDR2 SVGAGI. The ends lost 2 bases at V and 7 bases at J; junction bases unmatched: 14. CDR3 region: CASSYPSGRAVSQNEQFF. The CDR3 nucleotides read TGTGCCAGCAGTTACCCAAGCGGGAGGGCCGTGTCCCAGAATGAGCAGTTCTTC.